Each of the 3 T cell receptor beta chains below was sequenced from the same sample in a study of OX40 agonist ivuxolimab in advanced cancers. This table comes from immunoSEQ multiplex PCR, and its TCRdb copy is limited to in-frame clones, with some not included. The data show some 43,000 clones, approximately 84% seen once. The input for sequencing was CD4+ or CD8+ T cells sorted from blood, taken in a trial of the OX40 agonist ivuxolimab. The source of these receptors is an adult with an advanced solid tumor such as melanoma, head and neck, liver or kidney cancer.

This clone has only a few counts. This rearrangement joins TRBV6-4 to TRBJ2-7; TRBD2 aligns across 10 bases. The CDR3 loop spans 14 amino acids. Looked up from germline, CDR1 is MRHNA and CDR2 is SNTAGT. J was trimmed by 5 bases and V by 6 bases; bases with no gene match: 7. DNA for the CDR3: TGTGCCAGCAGGACCGGGACTAGCGACCACGAGCAGTACTTC. The encoded protein is CASRTGTSDHEQYF.

This chain joins TRBV28 and TRBJ1-3; no clear D gene. The CDR3 length is 14 residues. The V end lost 4 bases, the J end lost 10 bases, and 17 bases lay between the germline ends. Germline assignment: CDR1 MDHEN and CDR2 SYDVKM. The CDR3 nucleotides are TGTGCCAGCAGTTCCTCGGACGCCCTCATGACCATATATTTT. This gives the protein CASSSSDALMTIYF.

V usage is TRBV25-1 and J usage is TRBJ1-1, with 9 bases aligning to TRBD1. The J segment lost 6 bases and the V segment lost 6 bases, leaving 5 bases of the junction unmatched. The CDR3 length is 13 residues. From germline, CDR1 is MGHDK and CDR2 SYGVNS. DNA of the CDR3: TGTGCCAGCAGCCTGGGACAGGGCGCTGAAGCTTTCTTT. This codes for CASSLGQGAEAFF.